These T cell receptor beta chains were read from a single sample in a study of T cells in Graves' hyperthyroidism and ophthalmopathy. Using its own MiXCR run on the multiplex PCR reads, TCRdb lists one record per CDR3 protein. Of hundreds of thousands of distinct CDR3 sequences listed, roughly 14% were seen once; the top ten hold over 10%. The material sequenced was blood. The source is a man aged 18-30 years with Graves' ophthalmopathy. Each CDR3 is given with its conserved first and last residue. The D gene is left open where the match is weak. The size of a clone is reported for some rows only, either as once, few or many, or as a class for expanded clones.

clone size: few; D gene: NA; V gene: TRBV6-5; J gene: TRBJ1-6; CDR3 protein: CASSYSKLLASSYNSPLHF; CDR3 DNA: TGTGCCAGCAGTTACTCGAAACTCCTTGCAAGCTCCTATAATTCACCCCTCCACTTT
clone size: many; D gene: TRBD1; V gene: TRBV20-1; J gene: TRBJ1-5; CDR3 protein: CSASLTGAWGSNQPQHF; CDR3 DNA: TGCAGTGCTAGTCTAACAGGGGCATGGGGAAGCAATCAGCCCCAGCATTTT
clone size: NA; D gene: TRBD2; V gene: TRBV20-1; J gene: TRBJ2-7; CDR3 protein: CSAGLAGGTQFGQYF; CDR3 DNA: TGCAGTGCAGGACTAGCGGGAGGCACGCAATTCGGGCAGTACTTC
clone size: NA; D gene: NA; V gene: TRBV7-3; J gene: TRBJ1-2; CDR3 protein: CVSGGSWVDGYTF; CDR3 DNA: TGTGTCAGCGGCGGGAGTTGGGTGGACGGCTACACCTTC
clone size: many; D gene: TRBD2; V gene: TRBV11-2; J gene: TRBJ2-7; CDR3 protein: CASSKGLAGSREQYF; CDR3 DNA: TGTGCCAGCAGCAAGGGACTAGCGGGATCTCGTGAGCAGTACTTC
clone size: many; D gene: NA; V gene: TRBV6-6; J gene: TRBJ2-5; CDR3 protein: CASSYSPWSDVVQETQYF; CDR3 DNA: TGTGCCAGCAGTTACTCCCCCTGGTCAGACGTGGTCCAAGAGACCCAGTACTTC
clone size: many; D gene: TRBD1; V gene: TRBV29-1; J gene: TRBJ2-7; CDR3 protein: CSVWDRQEQYF; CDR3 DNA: TGCAGCGTTTGGGACAGGCAAGAGCAGTACTTC
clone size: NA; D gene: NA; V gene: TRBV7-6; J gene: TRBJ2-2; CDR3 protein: CASSLFPGSDTGELFF; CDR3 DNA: TGTGCCAGCAGCTTATTCCCGGGATCCGACACCGGGGAGCTGTTTTTT
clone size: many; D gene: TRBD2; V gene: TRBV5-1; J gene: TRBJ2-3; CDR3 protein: CASSLGLAGDTQYF; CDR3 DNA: TGCGCCAGCAGCTTGGGACTAGCGGGAGATACGCAGTATTTT
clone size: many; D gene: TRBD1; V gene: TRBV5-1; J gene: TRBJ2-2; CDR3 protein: CASGRGSNTGELFF; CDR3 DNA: TGCGCCAGCGGCAGGGGGTCAAACACCGGGGAGCTGTTTTTT
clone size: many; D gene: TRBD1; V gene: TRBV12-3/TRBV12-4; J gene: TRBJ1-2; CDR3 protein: CASSLALGQGNYGYTF; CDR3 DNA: TGTGCCAGCAGTTTAGCCCTAGGACAGGGCAACTATGGCTACACCTTC
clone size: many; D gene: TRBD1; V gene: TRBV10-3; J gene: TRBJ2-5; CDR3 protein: CAISEAGQGPQETQYF; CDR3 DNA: TGTGCCATCAGTGAAGCGGGACAGGGACCCCAAGAGACCCAGTACTTC
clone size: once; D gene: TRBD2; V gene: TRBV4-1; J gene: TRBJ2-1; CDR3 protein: CASSPRSSGVRTDRDEQFF; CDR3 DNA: TGCGCCAGCAGCCCCAGGAGTAGCGGGGTACGGACAGATCGGGATGAGCAGTTCTTC
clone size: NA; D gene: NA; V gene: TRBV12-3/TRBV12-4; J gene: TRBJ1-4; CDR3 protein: CASSAGGRGEKLFF; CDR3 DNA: TGTGCCAGCAGCGCCGGGGGGCGAGGTGAAAAACTGTTTTTT
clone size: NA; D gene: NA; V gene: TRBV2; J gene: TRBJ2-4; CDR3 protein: CASSEEALAKNIQYF; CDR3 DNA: TGTGCCAGCAGCGAGGAAGCACTAGCCAAAAACATTCAGTACTTC
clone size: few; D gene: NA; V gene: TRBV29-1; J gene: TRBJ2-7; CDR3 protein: CSVSQGNYEQYF; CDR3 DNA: TGCAGCGTTTCCCAGGGCAACTACGAGCAGTACTTC
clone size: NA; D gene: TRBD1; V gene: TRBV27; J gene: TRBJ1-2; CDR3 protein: CASSSNGQVGYGYTF; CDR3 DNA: TGTGCCAGCAGTTCCAACGGACAGGTGGGCTATGGCTACACCTTC
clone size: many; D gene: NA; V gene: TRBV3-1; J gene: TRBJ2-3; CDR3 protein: CASTAGGILPDTQYF; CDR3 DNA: TGTGCCAGCACCGCAGGAGGAATTCTACCAGATACGCAGTATTTT
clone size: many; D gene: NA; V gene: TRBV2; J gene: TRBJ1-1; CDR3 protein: CASRQSTEAFF; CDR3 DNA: TGTGCCAGCAGGCAAAGCACTGAAGCTTTCTTT
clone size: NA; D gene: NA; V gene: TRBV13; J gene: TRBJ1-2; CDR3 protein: CASSLQGPRGGYTF; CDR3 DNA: TGTGCCAGCAGCTTACAGGGTCCCCGCGGGGGCTACACCTTC
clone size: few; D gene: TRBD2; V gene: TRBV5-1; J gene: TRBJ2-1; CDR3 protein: CASSPREGGYNEQFF; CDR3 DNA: TGTGCCAGCAGCCCGAGGGAGGGCGGCTACAATGAGCAGTTCTTC
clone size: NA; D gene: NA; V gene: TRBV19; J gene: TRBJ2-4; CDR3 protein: CASSIVSGDPNLLAKNIQYF; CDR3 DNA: TGTGCCAGTAGTATAGTTAGCGGAGATCCTAATTTACTAGCCAAAAACATTCAGTACTTC
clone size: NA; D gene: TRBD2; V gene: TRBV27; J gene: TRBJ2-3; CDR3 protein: CASSPGGRGRPDTQYF; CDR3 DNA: TGTGCCAGCAGTCCGGGGGGTAGGGGTAGGCCAGATACGCAGTATTTT
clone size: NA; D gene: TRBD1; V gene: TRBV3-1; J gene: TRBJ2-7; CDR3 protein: CASSGDRGVSYEQYF; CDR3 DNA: TGTGCCAGCAGCGGTGACAGGGGGGTCTCCTACGAGCAGTACTTC
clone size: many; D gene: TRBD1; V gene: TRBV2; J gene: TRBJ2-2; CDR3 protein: CASSEGTVNTGELFF; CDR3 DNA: TGTGCCAGCAGTGAGGGGACAGTAAACACCGGGGAGCTGTTTTTT
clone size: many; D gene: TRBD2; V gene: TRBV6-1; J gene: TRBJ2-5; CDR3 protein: CASRLAGWPQETQYF; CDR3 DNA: TGTGCCAGCAGACTAGCGGGATGGCCTCAAGAGACCCAGTACTTC
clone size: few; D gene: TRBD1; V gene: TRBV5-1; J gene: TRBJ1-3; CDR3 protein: CASSSQGGTGNTIYF; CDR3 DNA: TGCGCCAGCAGCTCACAGGGGGGTACTGGAAACACCATATATTTT
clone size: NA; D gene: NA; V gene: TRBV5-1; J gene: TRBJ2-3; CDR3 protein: CASSLRTGLSADTQYF; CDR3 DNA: TGCGCCAGCAGCTTGCGCACAGGCTTGAGTGCAGATACGCAGTATTTT
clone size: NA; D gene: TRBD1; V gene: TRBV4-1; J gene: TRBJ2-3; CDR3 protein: CASEERGQGADTQYF; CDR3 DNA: TGCGCCAGCGAAGAAAGGGGACAGGGGGCAGATACGCAGTATTTT
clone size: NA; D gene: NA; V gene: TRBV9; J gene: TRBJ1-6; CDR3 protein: CASSVGGDNSPLHF; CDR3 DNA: TGTGCCAGCAGCGTAGGAGGGGATAATTCACCCCTCCACTTT
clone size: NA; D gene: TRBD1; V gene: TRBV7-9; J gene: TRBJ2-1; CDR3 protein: CASSLQGTETYNEQFF; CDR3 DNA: TGTGCCAGCAGTTTACAAGGGACAGAAACCTACAATGAGCAGTTCTTC
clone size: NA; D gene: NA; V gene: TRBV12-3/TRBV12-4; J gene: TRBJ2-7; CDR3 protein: CASSFGRGTYEQYF; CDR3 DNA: TGTGCCAGCAGTTTCGGCAGGGGAACCTACGAGCAGTACTTC
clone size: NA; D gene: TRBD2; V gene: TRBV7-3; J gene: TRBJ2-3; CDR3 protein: CASSLGGRGSDTQYF; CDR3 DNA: TGTGCCAGCAGCTTGGGCGGGAGAGGGTCAGATACGCAGTATTTT
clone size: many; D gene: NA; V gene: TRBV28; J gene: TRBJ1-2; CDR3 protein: CASSWRDYGYTF; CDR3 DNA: TGTGCCAGCAGTTGGAGGGACTATGGCTACACCTTC
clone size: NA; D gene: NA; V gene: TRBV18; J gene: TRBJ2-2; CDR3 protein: CASSPDTGNTGELFF; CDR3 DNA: TGTGCCAGCTCACCCGATACAGGGAACACCGGGGAGCTGTTTTTT
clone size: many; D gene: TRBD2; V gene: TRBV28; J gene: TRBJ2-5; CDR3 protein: CASTVSGRETQYF; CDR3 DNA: TGTGCCAGCACGGTCAGCGGGAGGGAGACCCAGTACTTC
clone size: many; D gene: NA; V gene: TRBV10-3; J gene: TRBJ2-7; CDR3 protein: CAIRKGYEQYF; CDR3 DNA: TGTGCCATCAGGAAAGGCTACGAGCAGTACTTC
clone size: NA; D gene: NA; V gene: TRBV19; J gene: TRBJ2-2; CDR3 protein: CASSIRDLLVTGELFF; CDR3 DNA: TGTGCCAGTAGTATAAGGGATCTTCTGGTCACCGGGGAGCTGTTTTTT
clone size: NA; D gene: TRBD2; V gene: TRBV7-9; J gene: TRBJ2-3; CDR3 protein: CASSPTMGTSGSTDTQYF; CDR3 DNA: TGTGCCAGCAGCCCCACGATGGGGACTAGCGGGAGCACAGATACGCAGTATTTT
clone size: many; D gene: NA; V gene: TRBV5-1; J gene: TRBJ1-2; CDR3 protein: CASSLGYEGNGYTF; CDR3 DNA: TGCGCCAGCAGCTTGGGTTACGAGGGGAATGGCTACACCTTC
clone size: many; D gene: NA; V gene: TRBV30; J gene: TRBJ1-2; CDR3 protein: CAWKRDSYGYTF; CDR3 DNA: TGTGCCTGGAAGCGGGACTCCTATGGCTACACCTTC
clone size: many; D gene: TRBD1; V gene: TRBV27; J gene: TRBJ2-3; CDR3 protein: CASSPTDRAGTDTQYF; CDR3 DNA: TGTGCCAGCAGTCCCACGGACAGGGCCGGCACAGATACGCAGTATTTT
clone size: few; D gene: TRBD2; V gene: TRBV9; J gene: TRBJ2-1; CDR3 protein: CASSVDSSGGPILNEQFF; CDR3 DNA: TGTGCCAGCAGCGTAGATTCCTCGGGAGGGCCGATTCTCAATGAGCAGTTCTTC
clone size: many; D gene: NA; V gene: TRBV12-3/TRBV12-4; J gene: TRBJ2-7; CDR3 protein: CASSPSGTGGYEQYF; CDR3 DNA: TGTGCCAGCAGTCCCTCGGGGACCGGAGGGTACGAGCAGTACTTC
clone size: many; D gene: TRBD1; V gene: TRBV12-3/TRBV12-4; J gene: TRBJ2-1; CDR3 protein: CASSFALTGDLYNEQFF; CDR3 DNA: TGTGCCAGCAGTTTTGCATTGACAGGGGATCTATACAATGAGCAGTTCTTC
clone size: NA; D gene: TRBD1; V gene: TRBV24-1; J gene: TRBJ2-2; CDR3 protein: CATSEYAGGANTGELFF; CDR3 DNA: TGTGCCACCAGTGAATATGCAGGGGGCGCGAACACCGGGGAGCTGTTTTTT
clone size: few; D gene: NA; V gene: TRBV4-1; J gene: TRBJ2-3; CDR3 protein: CASSQERQGTQYF; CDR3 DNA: TGCGCCAGCAGCCAAGAGCGCCAGGGTACGCAGTATTTT
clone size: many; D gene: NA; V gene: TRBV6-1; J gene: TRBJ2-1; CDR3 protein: CASSYSWGAYNEQFF; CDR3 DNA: TGTGCCAGCAGTTACAGCTGGGGGGCCTACAATGAGCAGTTCTTC
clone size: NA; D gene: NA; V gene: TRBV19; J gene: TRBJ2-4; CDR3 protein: CASSMGAGEPLLAKNIQYF; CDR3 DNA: TGTGCCAGTAGTATGGGGGCGGGGGAGCCACTCTTGGCCAAAAACATTCAGTACTTC
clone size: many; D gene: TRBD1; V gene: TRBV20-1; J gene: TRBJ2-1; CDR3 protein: CSATDRDNEQFF; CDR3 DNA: TGCAGTGCTACGGACAGGGACAATGAGCAGTTCTTC
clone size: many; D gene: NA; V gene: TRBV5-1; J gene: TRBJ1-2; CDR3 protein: CASSLDSPTYGYTF; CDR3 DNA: TGCGCCAGCAGCTTGGACAGTCCTACCTATGGCTACACCTTC
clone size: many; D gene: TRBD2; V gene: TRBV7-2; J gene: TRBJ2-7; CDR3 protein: CASSWGASGRVHEQYF; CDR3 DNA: TGTGCCAGCAGCTGGGGGGCTAGCGGGAGGGTCCACGAGCAGTACTTC
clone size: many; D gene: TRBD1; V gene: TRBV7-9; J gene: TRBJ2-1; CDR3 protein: CASSSHLDRANGNEQFF; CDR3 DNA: TGTGCCAGCAGCTCCCACCTGGACAGGGCAAATGGTAATGAGCAGTTCTTC
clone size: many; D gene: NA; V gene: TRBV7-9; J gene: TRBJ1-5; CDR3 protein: CASSLDAYNQPQHF; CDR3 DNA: TGTGCCAGCAGCTTAGACGCCTACAATCAGCCCCAGCATTTT
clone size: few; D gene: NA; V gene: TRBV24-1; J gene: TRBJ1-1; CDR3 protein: CATSDYSYTEAFF; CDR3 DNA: TGTGCCACCAGTGATTATTCCTACACTGAAGCTTTCTTT